This T cell receptor (beta chain) emerged from a study of blood T cells in healthy people across ages (dated by TCRdb to the mid-2010s). Regarding the complete study: In model experiments, roughly one uniquely barcoded TCR beta cDNA molecule per two T cells was captured by template switching. To track age-related changes in TCR beta repertoire diversity, the study relied on deep sequencing normalized with unique cDNA molecular identifiers. The donors were divided into four age groups: young (average approximately 15 years), middle-aged (almost 40), aged (approximately 62) and long-lived (about 79). To avoid experimental bias, donors of different ages were spread randomly across the sequencing lanes. Using the same blood draw, the study looked at two additional independent replicas of 1 million unique cDNA reads for two donors, one aged 18 to 30 and the other aged 80 or older.

The CDR3 runs 13 residues from the cysteine to the phenylalanine. Only the CDR3 DNA stays, 39 bases, in frame from base 1. A distance of 14 bases separates the germline ends of V and J, which lose 4 bases and 6 bases respectively. The germline V gene provides CDR1 SGHRS and CDR2 YFSETQ. Donors were a few dozen systemically healthy Caucasian individuals from Russia aged 6 to 90 years. Each donor gave around 9.8 milliliters of peripheral blood, collected into EDTA-treated Vacutainer tubes. Ficoll-Paque density-gradient centrifugation was used to isolate PBMCs, with at least 6 million obtained per sample. Total RNA, at least 5 micrograms per sample, was extracted from PBMCs with Trizol reagent. The percentages of naive CD45RAhigh/CD27high T cells were determined by flow cytometry on a PBMC aliquot from every donor. This clonotype has a handful of counts. Its antigen is unknown. Base qualities were left out, and no much larger clone turns up one base away.

The library relied on 5' RACE. The instrument was an Illumina HiSeq 2500. A second PCR of roughly 7 to 12 cycles was performed with a sample-barcoded 5' primer and a J-beta primer mix. A unique molecular identifier was introduced onto each TCR beta cDNA molecule by a template-switch 5' adaptor carrying 12 random nucleotides. At least 3 million CDR3-containing paired-end reads were obtained from each sample. The Mint cDNA synthesis kit, primed by a TRBC-specific oligonucleotide, was used to synthesize first-strand cDNA from all RNA. Following uracil-DNA glycosylase treatment, all cDNA underwent a first 18-cycle PCR with the universal primers M1SS and BC2_uni_R. The study's processing was this. Each sample was normalized by randomly selecting 1 million high-quality reads, each carrying a distinct molecular identifier. Instead of being binned into consensus sequences, reads with shared molecular identifiers were discarded. CDR3 identification, clonotype clustering and error correction used MiTCR with a Q25 quality threshold and the strictest error-elimination algorithm. A nonparametric unseen species model with Euler transformation was used to estimate lower-bound total TCR beta diversity. TCRdb reran the public reads through fastp at Q25 and MiXCR, keeping productive beta chains. Identical CDR3 protein sequences are pooled into one entry, listed with their most common genes and DNA. TCRdb's processing, not the authors' own work, is the source of the V and J calls. The sample records roughly 700,000 distinct CDR3 sequences, about half of which are singletons. The top ten constitute roughly 31% of the sample.

The paper as a whole reports these results and caveats: Bulk unsorted PBMC profiling prevented conclusive comparison of naive and antigen-experienced compartments. Compared with the aged group, the long-lived group had more naive CD4+ T cells, fewer expanded clones and increased TCR diversity, a pattern suggesting age selection. As age increased, observed TCR beta diversity per million T cells dropped in a roughly linear way, and a significant reduction was already evident by age approximately 40. Observed TCR beta diversity correlated strongly with the percentage of naive T cells measured by flow cytometry. Because donor CMV infection status was unknown, age-related changes in expanded clonotypes were potentially confounded. Estimates of total diversity based on one million sequenced T cells were regarded as lower bounds and as underestimates.

The sequence derives from a woman aged 55-75 years in good health. The rearrangement combines TRBV5-1 with TRBJ2-7, with no confident D gene call. The sequenced sample consisted of blood. CDR3 protein: CASSPYTGREQYF. The nucleotide sequence reads as follows: TGCGCCAGCAGCCCTTACACCGGTCGCGAGCAGTACTTC.